This passage covers 15 T cell receptor beta chains from one sample sequenced in a study of blood T cell repertoires in COVID-19. Measured with immunoSEQ multiplex PCR; TCRdb has only the in-frame clones, and not every one. The sample contains under 150,000 clones, 88% of which appear only once. The sample comprised PBMCs or T cells enriched from blood (not recorded which). These receptor sequences come from a woman in her twenties or thirties with acute COVID-19.

As DNA, the CDR3 is TGTGCCAGCAGCCCGGTCGGGACAGGGAAACTAAATGAAAAACTGTTTTTT. The encoded protein is CASSPVGTGKLNEKLFF. This sequence joins TRBV13 and TRBJ1-4, with TRBD1 matching over 9 bases. The junction had 12 bases not matched to a gene; V was cut back by 5 bases and J by 5 bases. Germline V CDR1 and CDR2: PRHDT, FYEKMQ (reference sequence). The CDR3 runs 17 residues.

The chain uses TRBV12-3 or TRBV12-4 and TRBJ1-6; D not resolved. The germline V and J ends were trimmed by 6 bases and 10 bases, with 13 bases remaining between them. The length of the CDR3 is 13 residues. The DNA for the CDR3 is TGTGCCAGCAGCCCTGGCGGGTGGTCACCCCTCCACTTT. Translated: CASSPGGWSPLHF.

The chain uses TRBV6-2 or TRBV6-3 and TRBJ2-2; 9 bases fit TRBD2. From germline, CDR1 is MNHEY and CDR2 SVGEGT. V gave up 5 bases and J gave up 5 bases; unmatched junction bases: 6. The CDR3 totals 15 residues. The CDR3 protein is CASSRREGRTGELFF. The CDR3, as DNA: TGTGCCAGCAGTCGGCGGGAGGGCCGGACCGGGGAGCTGTTTTTT.

The CDR3 loop reads CASSSWTGSGTDTQYF. CDR3 sequence (DNA): TGTGCCAGTAGTTCCTGGACAGGGTCCGGCACAGATACGCAGTATTTT. The chain has TRBV19 and TRBJ2-3; 8 bases agree with TRBD1. The junction had 8 bases not matched to a gene; V was cut back by 5 bases and J by 1 base. The CDR3 is 16 residues long. Germline CDR1 LNHDA, CDR2 SQIVND (reference sequence). Together with reference TRBV19 and TRBJ2-3, the CDR3 gives the full variable domain: DGGITQSPKYLFRKEGQNVTLSCEQNLNHDAMYWYRQDPGQGLRLIYYSQIVNDFQKGDIAEGYSVSREKKESFPLTVTSAQKNPTAFYLCASSSWTGSGTDTQYFGPGTRLTVL.

The rearrangement joins TRBV5-1 to TRBJ1-4, with TRBD1 identical over 9 bases. Germline V gene sequence: CDR1 SGHRS, CDR2 YFSETQ. Trimming removed 4 bases from V and 3 bases from J; junction bases left unmatched: 4. The CDR3 runs to 15 residues. The CDR3 DNA reads as TGCGCCAGCAGCGTACAGGGGGCGGCTAATGAAAAACTGTTTTTT. It translates to CASSVQGAANEKLFF.

This clone was counted a single time. This chain links TRBV5-4 with TRBJ2-1, with D perhaps TRBD2 (5 bases). CDR3 size: 15 residues. V lost 4 bases, J lost 5 bases, and 16 bases lay in between. Germline values: CDR1 SGHNT, CDR2 YYREEE (reference sequence). CDR3 bases: TGTGCCAGCAGCCTAGAAAGGTTCGGGGACAATGAGCAGTTCTTC. Translation: CASSLERFGDNEQFF.

V is TRBV11-1 and J is TRBJ2-5; D remains unclear. Between the trimmed V and J ends, which lost 2 bases and 4 bases, there was a span of 8 bases. This CDR3 has 13 amino acids. From germline, CDR1 is SGHAT and CDR2 FQDESV (reference sequence). Here the CDR3 reads CASSLPPPETQYF. Here the CDR3 DNA reads TGTGCCAGCAGCTTACCCCCTCCAGAGACCCAGTACTTC.

The rearrangement uses TRBV7-9 and TRBJ2-7; a weak D match, TRBD1 (6 bases). Trimming removed 5 bases at V and 0 bases at J, with 20 bases between. Germline V lookup: CDR1 SEHNR, CDR2 FQNEAQ (reference sequence). This CDR3 contains 17 residues. CDR3 protein: CASSPPQGRGFSYEQYF. The CDR3 DNA reads as TGTGCCAGCAGCCCCCCGCAGGGGCGCGGGTTCTCCTACGAGCAGTACTTC.

This clone came up once. The chain uses TRBV7-9 and TRBJ2-7; D gene ambiguous. Trimming left V 5 bases short and J 4 bases short, with 12 bases between. The CDR3 has 13 amino acids. From germline, CDR1 is SEHNR and CDR2 FQNEAQ (reference sequence). Written as DNA, the CDR3 is TGTGCCAGCAGCCAGGATACAGATTACGAGCAGTACTTC. Translating gives CASSQDTDYEQYF.

This clone has just one count. The chain uses TRBV11-2 and TRBJ2-6; maybe TRBD1 (5 bases). V was trimmed by 2 bases and J by 0 bases, leaving 17 bases between them. Germline CDR1 SGHAT, CDR2 FQNNGV. This CDR3 is 19 amino acids long. The CDR3 DNA reads TGTGCCAGCAGCTTAAAGGACGGCAGGGCGGCCTCTGGGGCCAACGTCCTGACTTTC. Its protein is CASSLKDGRAASGANVLTF.

This chain joins TRBV6-5 and TRBJ2-2; D possibly corresponds to TRBD2 (6 bases). Trimming removed 5 bases at V and 6 bases at J, with 10 bases between. The CDR3 has 13 amino acids. The germline V gene has CDR1 MNHEY and CDR2 SVGAGI. As DNA, the CDR3 is TGTGCCAGCAGTAGGGACTTTGCCGGGGAGCTGTTTTTT. It specifies CASSRDFAGELFF.

The chain carries TRBV7-3 and TRBJ2-3, with 12 nucleotides matching TRBD2. V was clipped by 2 bases and J by 5 bases; unmatched bases: 11. The germline CDR1 and CDR2 sequences are SGHTA and FQGTGA. The CDR3 totals 18 residues. The CDR3 sequence: CASSLYATSGSSEDTQYF. The CDR3, as DNA: TGTGCCAGCAGCTTATATGCGACTAGCGGGAGTTCCGAAGATACGCAGTATTTT.

V and J are TRBV6-5 and TRBJ1-1; D is uncertain. This CDR3 is 14 amino acids long. V lost 4 bases and J 1 base, leaving 10 bases between the germline ends. Germline CDR1 reads MNHEY; CDR2 reads SVGAGI. As DNA, the CDR3 is TGTGCCAGCAGTTTCCGGGAAGGGAACACTGAAGCTTTCTTT. As protein: CASSFREGNTEAFF.

The rearrangement joins TRBV23-1 to TRBJ2-1; 8 nucleotides agree with TRBD2. TRBV23-1 is an open reading frame whose function is uncertain. The CDR3 is 15 residues long. The junction had 8 bases not matched to a gene; V was cut back by 7 bases and J by 3 bases. CDR3 region: CASTRGGGGYNEQFF. CDR3 DNA: TGCGCCAGCACCCGGGGGGGAGGGGGCTACAATGAGCAGTTCTTC.

The V call is TRBV19, the J call TRBJ1-3; D is possibly TRBD1 (6 bases). The CDR3 runs to 14 residues. The ends were cut back, 7 bases at V and 0 bases at J, with 10 bases in the middle. Looked up from germline, CDR1 is LNHDA and CDR2 is SQIVND (reference sequence). The CDR3 loop reads CASTGGHSGNTIYF. The CDR3, as DNA: TGTGCCAGTACGGGGGGCCACTCTGGAAACACCATATATTTT.